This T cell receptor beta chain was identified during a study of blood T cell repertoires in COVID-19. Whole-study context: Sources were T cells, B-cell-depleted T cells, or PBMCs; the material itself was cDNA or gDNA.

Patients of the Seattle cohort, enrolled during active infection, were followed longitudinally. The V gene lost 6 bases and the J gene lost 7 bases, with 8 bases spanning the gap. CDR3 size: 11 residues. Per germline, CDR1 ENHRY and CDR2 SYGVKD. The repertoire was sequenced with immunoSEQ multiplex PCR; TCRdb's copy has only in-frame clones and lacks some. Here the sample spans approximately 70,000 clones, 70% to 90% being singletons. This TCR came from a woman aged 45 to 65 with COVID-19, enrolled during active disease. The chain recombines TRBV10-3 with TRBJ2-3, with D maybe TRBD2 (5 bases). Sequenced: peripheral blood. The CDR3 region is CAIRDGNTQYF. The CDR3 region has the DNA TGTGCCATCAGGGACGGGAATACGCAGTATTTT.